Below, one T cell receptor beta chain is given with its context. Its antigen is unknown. Other DNA sequences of this sample code for an identical CDR3. This CDR3 has 13 residues. Germline V gene data show CDR1 as KGHSH and CDR2 as LQKENI. Between the trimmed V and J ends, which lost 3 bases and 1 base, there was a span of 4 bases. Measured with immunoSEQ multiplex PCR; TCRdb has only the in-frame clones, and not every one. The data show about 82,000 clones, 87% seen once. This specimen comes from a study of siplizumab effects on memory and regulatory T cells. Study findings and constraints: A naive or memory phenotype could not be assigned to roughly 80-97% of the proliferating CD4+ or CD8+ clones. Siplizumab significantly lowered the alloreactive sequences that could be traced to unstimulated CD4+ memory cells.

Material: Tregs sorted from blood. The V and J genes are TRBV18 and TRBJ1-5; D is uncertain. The TCR sequence derives from a human donor in good health. In nucleotides, the CDR3 is TGTGCCAGCTCACCGAGCAGCAATCAGCCCCAGCATTTT. It translates to CASSPSSNQPQHF.